The 17 T cell receptor beta chains reported below all come from one sample, sequenced in a study of shared clonotypes between healthy human individuals. Sequencing was performed with immunoSEQ multiplex PCR; in TCRdb, only in-frame clones are kept and a portion is missing. The sample carries around 200,000 clones, approximately 61% recorded once. Sequenced input: memory CD4+ T cells sorted from blood. Subset defined: CD45RA-negative fraction. The receptors originated from a man aged 25-45 years in good health.

Note on this clone: At the DNA level, this CDR3 is encoded by other sequences in the same sample as well. V gene TRBV10-3 combines with J gene TRBJ2-5; D is ambiguous. The CDR3 spans 14 residues. V lost 2 bases and J lost 1, with 8 bases in between. In germline, CDR1 is ENHRY, CDR2 SYGVKD. This CDR3 reads CAISEGRTQETQYF. DNA of the CDR3: TGTGCCATCAGTGAGGGACGCACCCAAGAGACCCAGTACTTC.

This sequence joins TRBV7-8 and TRBJ1-2, with D unclear. The CDR3 spans 14 residues. Germline V gene data show CDR1 as SGHVS and CDR2 as FQNEAQ. Between the trimmed V and J ends, which lost 3 bases and 8 bases, there was a span of 16 bases. This CDR3 reads CASSFPSGGRGYTF. DNA for the CDR3: TGTGCCAGCAGCTTCCCTTCGGGCGGCCGGGGCTACACCTTC.

The V and J genes are TRBV6-1 and TRBJ2-7; D may be TRBD2 (6 bases). V lost 5 bases to trimming and J lost 3 bases, with 14 bases between them. Per germline, CDR1 MNHNS and CDR2 SASEGT. The CDR3 runs to 14 residues. CDR3 nucleotides: TGTGCCAGCAGTTATGGGGGTAGCGGCTACGAGCAGTACTTC. It specifies CASSYGGSGYEQYF.

This chain uses TRBV29-1 with TRBJ2-2; D ambiguous. Germline-derived CDR1 and CDR2 are SQVTM and ANQGSEA. With 3 bases removed from V and 0 bases from J, the gap between germline ends came to 8 bases. The CDR3 consists of 14 residues. The CDR3 DNA sequence: TGCAGCGTTGAGGGCAGCTCGAACACCGGGGAGCTGTTTTTT. Translation gives CSVEGSSNTGELFF.

V is TRBV11-3 and J is TRBJ2-5, with 7 bases identical to TRBD1. The CDR3 sequence is 16 residues long. Germline V gives CDR1 SGHNT, CDR2 YENEEA. V dropped 5 bases and J dropped 5; count of bases not matched to a gene: 14. This CDR3 reads CASSPFTGVGDETQYF. Here the CDR3 DNA reads TGTGCCAGCAGCCCGTTCACAGGGGTTGGGGATGAGACCCAGTACTTC.

The V and J genes are TRBV5-1 and TRBJ1-5; 7 nucleotides agree with TRBD1. The V gene end was trimmed by 0 bases and the J gene end by 5 bases; junction bases not matched to a gene: 5. CDR3 length equals 15 residues. The germline V gene encodes CDR1 SGHRS and CDR2 YFSETQ. The CDR3 DNA reads TGCGCCAGCAGCTTGGGGACAGGAACCCATCAGCCCCAGCATTTT. It specifies CASSLGTGTHQPQHF.

J is TRBJ2-7 and V is TRBV7-8; 9 nucleotides match TRBD1. This CDR3 is 14 amino acids long. V was clipped by 5 bases and J by 3 bases; unmatched bases: 5. CDR1 SGHVS and CDR2 FQNEAQ come from the germline V gene. The CDR3, as DNA: TGTGCCAGCAGCGTGGGACAGGGACTCTACGAGCAGTACTTC. It yields the protein CASSVGQGLYEQYF.

The chain employs TRBV5-1 and TRBJ1-5; D gene unclear. This CDR3 is 13 amino acids long. With 5 bases removed from V and 0 bases from J, the gap between germline ends came to 6 bases. Looked up from germline, CDR1 is SGHRS and CDR2 is YFSETQ. CDR3 sequence reads: CASRVSSNQPQHF. In DNA form, the CDR3 reads TGCGCCAGCAGGGTATCTAGCAATCAGCCCCAGCATTTT.

This clone has just a few counts. This chain links TRBV19 with TRBJ2-7; D tentatively reads TRBD1 or TRBD2 (5 bases each). The CDR3 spans 13 residues. CDR1 is LNHDA, CDR2 SQIVND, per germline (reference sequence). Trimming removed 3 bases at V and 6 bases at J, with 12 bases between. In nucleotides, the CDR3 is TGTGCCAGTAGTATCGATCGGGGCTCCGAGCAGTACTTC. Protein: CASSIDRGSEQYF.

The chain is built from TRBV7-8 and TRBJ1-3; D gene unclear. The CDR3 sequence is 14 residues long. The V end lost 5 bases, the J end lost 4 bases, and 12 bases lay between the germline ends. Per the germline V gene, CDR1 is SGHVS and CDR2 is FQNEAQ. CDR3 in amino acids: CASSPAGIGNTIYF. CDR3 DNA sequence: TGTGCCAGCAGCCCGGCGGGGATCGGAAACACCATATATTTT.

The V and J genes are TRBV5-4 and TRBJ2-1; a weak D match, TRBD1 (6 bases). V lost 4 bases to trimming and J lost 5 bases, with 10 bases between them. Germline values: CDR1 SGHNT, CDR2 YYREEE (reference sequence). This CDR3 is built from 13 residues. The CDR3 sequence: CASSRPGDNEQFF. In nucleotides, the CDR3 is TGTGCCAGCAGCCGCCCAGGGGACAATGAGCAGTTCTTC.

The chain uses TRBV9 and TRBJ2-1, with a weak D call TRBD2 (5 bases). The germline CDR1 and CDR2 sequences are SGDLS and YYNGEE. Trimming took off 0 bases at V and 1 base at J, with 5 bases between the two ends. CDR3 length: 14 amino acids. CDR3 in amino acids: CASSVGGSYNEQFF. The CDR3 DNA reads as TGTGCCAGCAGCGTAGGAGGGTCCTACAATGAGCAGTTCTTC.

This clone was recorded once. The chain employs TRBV29-1 and TRBJ2-7; possibly TRBD2 for D (5 bases). Germline-derived CDR1 and CDR2 are SQVTM and ANQGSEA. CDR3 size: 14 residues. Trimming stripped 5 bases from V and 2 bases from J, with 16 bases between. CDR3 bases: TGCAGCGTTTTGCGCGGGTGGGATACCTACGAGCAGTACTTC. Translating it yields CSVLRGWDTYEQYF.

V usage is TRBV2 and J usage is TRBJ1-1; tentative D call: TRBD1 (6 bases). Trimming took off 7 bases at V and 3 bases at J, with 6 bases between the two ends. In germline, CDR1 is SNHLY, CDR2 FYNNEI. This CDR3 contains 11 residues. Here the CDR3 reads CASTGDTEAFF. CDR3 bases: TGTGCCAGCACAGGGGACACTGAAGCTTTCTTT.

CDR3 bases: TGCGCCAGCAGCCAAGATAGCACAGCCTACGAGCAGTACTTC. This translates into CASSQDSTAYEQYF. J is TRBJ2-7 and V is TRBV4-1; D is ambiguous. The CDR3 spans 14 residues. With 0 bases removed from V and 2 bases from J, the gap between germline ends came to 8 bases. Germline lookup yields CDR1 MGHRA and CDR2 YSYEKL.

This CDR3 reads CASRGDRARKMIYEQYF. The CDR3 nucleotides are TGTGCCAGCAGAGGGGACAGGGCACGAAAGATGATCTACGAGCAGTACTTC. The V call is TRBV2, the J call TRBJ2-7; 9 bases map to TRBD1. Germline trimming cut 6 bases from V and 3 bases from J; bases unmatched to any gene: 15. Germline V lookup: CDR1 SNHLY, CDR2 FYNNEI. CDR3 length: 17 residues. Combining the CDR3 with reference TRBV2 and TRBJ2-7 gives the whole variable domain EPEVTQTPSHQVTQMGQEVILRCVPISNHLYFYWYRQILGQKVEFLVSFYNNEISEKSEIFDDQFSVERPDGSNFTLKIRSTKLEDSAMYFCASRGDRARKMIYEQYFGPGTRLTVT.

The J gene is TRBJ2-7, the V gene TRBV23-1, with D possibly being TRBD1 (5 bases). TRBV23-1 is reported as an ORF; its role is uncertain. Trimming cost V 4 bases and J 0 bases, with 10 bases left between them. The CDR3 is 14 residues long. The CDR3 reads CASSPGRGSYEQYF. The CDR3 region has the DNA TGCGCCAGCAGTCCGGGTAGGGGCTCCTACGAGCAGTACTTC.